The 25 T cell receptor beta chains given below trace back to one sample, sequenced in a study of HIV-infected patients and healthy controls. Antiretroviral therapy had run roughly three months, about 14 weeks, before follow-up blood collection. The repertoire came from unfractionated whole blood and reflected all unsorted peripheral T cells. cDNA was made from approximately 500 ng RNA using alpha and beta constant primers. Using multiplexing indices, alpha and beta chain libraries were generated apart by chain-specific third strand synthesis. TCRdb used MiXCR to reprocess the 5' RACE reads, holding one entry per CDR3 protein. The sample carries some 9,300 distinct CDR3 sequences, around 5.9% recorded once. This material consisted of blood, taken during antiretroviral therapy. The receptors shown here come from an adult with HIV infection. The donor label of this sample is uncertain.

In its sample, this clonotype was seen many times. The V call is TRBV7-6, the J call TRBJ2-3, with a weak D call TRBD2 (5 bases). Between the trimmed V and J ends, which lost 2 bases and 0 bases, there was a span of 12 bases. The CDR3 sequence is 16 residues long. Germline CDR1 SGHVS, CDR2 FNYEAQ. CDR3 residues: CASSLRSSLSTDTQYF. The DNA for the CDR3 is TGTGCCAGCAGCTTACGGTCTAGCCTCAGCACAGATACGCAGTATTTT.

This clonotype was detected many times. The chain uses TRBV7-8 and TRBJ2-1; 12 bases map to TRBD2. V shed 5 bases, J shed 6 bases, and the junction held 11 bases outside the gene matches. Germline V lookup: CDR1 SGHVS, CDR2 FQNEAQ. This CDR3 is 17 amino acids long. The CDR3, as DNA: TGTGCCAGCAGCCCGTCAGCAGGGACTAGCGGGTCCAATGAGCAGTTCTTC. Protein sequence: CASSPSAGTSGSNEQFF.

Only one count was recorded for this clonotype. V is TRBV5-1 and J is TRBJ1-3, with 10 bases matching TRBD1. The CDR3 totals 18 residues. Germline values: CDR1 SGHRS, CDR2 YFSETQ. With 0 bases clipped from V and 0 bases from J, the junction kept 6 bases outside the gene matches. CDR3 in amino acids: CASSLVTGGSLSGNTIYF. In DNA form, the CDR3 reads TGCGCCAGCAGCTTGGTGACAGGGGGCTCTCTCTCTGGAAACACCATATATTTT.

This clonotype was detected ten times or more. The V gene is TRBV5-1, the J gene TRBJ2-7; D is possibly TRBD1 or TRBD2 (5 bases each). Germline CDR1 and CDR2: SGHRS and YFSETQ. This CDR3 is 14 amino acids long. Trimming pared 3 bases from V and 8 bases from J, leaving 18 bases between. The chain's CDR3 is CASSSRDPTEKQYF. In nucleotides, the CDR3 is TGCGCCAGCAGCTCCCGGGACCCGACCGAAAAGCAGTACTTC.

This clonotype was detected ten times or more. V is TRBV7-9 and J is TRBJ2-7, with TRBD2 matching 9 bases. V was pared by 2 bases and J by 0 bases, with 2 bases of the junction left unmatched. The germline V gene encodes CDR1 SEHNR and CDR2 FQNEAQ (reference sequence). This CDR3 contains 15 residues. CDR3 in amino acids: CASSLSSGVSYEQYF. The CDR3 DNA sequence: TGTGCCAGCAGCTTATCTAGCGGGGTCTCCTACGAGCAGTACTTC.

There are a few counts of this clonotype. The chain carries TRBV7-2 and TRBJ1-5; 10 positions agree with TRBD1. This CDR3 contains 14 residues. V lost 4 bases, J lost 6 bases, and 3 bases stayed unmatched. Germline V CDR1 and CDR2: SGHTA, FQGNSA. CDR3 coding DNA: TGTGCCAGCAGCTCCGGGACAGGGGTTCAGCCCCAGCATTTT. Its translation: CASSSGTGVQPQHF.

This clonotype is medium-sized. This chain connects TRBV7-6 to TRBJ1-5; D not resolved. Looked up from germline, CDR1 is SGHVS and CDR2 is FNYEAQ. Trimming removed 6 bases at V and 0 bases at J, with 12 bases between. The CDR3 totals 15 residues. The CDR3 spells CASSRTINSNQPQHF. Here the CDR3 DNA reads TGTGCCAGCAGTCGAACGATCAATAGCAATCAGCCCCAGCATTTT.

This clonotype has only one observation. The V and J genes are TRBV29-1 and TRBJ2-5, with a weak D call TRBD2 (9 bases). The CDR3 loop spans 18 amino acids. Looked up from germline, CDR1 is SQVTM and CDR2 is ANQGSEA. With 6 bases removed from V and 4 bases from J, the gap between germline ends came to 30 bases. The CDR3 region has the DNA TGCAGCGTAGGTACAGGGGGAAATAGCGGGAGAGGAGGAGAGACCCAGTACTTC. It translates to CSVGTGGNSGRGGETQYF.

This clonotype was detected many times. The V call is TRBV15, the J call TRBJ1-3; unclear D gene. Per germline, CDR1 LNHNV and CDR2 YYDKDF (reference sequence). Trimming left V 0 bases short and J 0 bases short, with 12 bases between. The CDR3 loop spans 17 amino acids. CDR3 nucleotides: TGTGCCACCAGCAGAGAGGTGGTCGGTAGCTCTGGAAACACCATATATTTT. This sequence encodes CATSREVVGSSGNTIYF. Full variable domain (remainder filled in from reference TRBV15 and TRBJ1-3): DAMVIQNPRYQVTQFGKPVTLSCSQTLNHNVMYWYQQKSSQAPKLLFHYYDKDFNNEADTPDNFQSRRPNTSFCFLDIRSPGLGDTAMYLCATSREVVGSSGNTIYFGEGSWLTVV.

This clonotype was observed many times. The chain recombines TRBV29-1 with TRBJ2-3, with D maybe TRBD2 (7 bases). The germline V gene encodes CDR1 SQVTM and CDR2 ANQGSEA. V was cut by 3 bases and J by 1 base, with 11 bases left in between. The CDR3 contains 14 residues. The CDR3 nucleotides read TGCAGCGTTGACGGGGGGCCGGGCACAGATACGCAGTATTTT. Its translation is CSVDGGPGTDTQYF.

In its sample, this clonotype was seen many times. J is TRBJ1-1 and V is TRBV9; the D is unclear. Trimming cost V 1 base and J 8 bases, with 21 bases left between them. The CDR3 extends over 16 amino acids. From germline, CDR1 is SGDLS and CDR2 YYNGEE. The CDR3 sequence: CASSVYVSTTAGEAFF. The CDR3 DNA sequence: TGTGCCAGCAGCGTATACGTCAGTACAACCGCGGGGGAAGCTTTCTTT.

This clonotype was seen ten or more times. For the CDR3, the DNA is TGTGCCAGCAGACCGGGACAGGGGAACACTGAAGCTTTCTTT. Its translation is CASRPGQGNTEAFF. The V gene is TRBV27, the J gene TRBJ1-1, with 9 bases identical to TRBD1. Per germline, CDR1 MNHEY and CDR2 SMNVEV (reference sequence). This CDR3 has 14 amino acids. The V and J ends lost 6 bases and 1 base, in that order; junction bases with no gene match: 3.

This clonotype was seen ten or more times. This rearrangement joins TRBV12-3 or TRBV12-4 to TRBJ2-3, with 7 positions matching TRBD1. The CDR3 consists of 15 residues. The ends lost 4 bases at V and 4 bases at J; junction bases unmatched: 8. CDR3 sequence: CASSSQGGLSDTQYF. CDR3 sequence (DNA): TGTGCCAGCAGTTCCCAAGGGGGCTTGTCAGATACGCAGTATTTT.

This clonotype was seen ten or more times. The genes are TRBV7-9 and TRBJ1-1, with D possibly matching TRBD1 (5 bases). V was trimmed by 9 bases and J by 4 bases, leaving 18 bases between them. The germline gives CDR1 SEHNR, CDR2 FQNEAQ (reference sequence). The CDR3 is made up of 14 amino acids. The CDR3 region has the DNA TGTGCCAGTCATTCTCAGGGCATCGGCACTGAAGCTTTCTTT. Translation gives CASHSQGIGTEAFF. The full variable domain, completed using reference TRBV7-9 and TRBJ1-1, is DTGVSQNPRHKITKRGQNVTFRCDPISEHNRLYWYRQTLGQGPEFLTYFQNEAQLEKSRLLSDRFSAERPKGSFSTLEIQRTEQGDSAMYLCASHSQGIGTEAFFGQGTRLTVV.

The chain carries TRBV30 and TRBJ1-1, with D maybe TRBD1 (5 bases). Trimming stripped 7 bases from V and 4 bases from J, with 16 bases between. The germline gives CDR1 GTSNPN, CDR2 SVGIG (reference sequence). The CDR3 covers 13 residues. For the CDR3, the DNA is TGTGCCTTTTCCGGACAAAGCGGCACTGAAGCTTTCTTT. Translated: CAFSGQSGTEAFF.

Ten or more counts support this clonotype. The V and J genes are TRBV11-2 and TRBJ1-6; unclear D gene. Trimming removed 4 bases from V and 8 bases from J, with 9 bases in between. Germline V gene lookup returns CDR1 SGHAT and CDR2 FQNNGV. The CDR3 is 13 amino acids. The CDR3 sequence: CASSWRPDSPLHF. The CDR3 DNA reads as TGTGCCAGCAGCTGGAGACCAGATTCACCCCTCCACTTT.

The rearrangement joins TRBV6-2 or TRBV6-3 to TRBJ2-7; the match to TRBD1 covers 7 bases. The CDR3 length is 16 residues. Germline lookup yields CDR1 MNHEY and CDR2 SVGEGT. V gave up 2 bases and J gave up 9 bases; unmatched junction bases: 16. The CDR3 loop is CASSYGDGTDFFGQYF. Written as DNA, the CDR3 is TGTGCCAGCAGTTACGGCGATGGGACAGACTTCTTCGGGCAGTACTTC.

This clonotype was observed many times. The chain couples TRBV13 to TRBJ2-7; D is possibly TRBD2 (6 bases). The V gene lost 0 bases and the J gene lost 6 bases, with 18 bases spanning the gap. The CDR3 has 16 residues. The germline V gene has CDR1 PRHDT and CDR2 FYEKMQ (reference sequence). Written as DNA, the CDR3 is TGTGCCAGCAGCTTAGGTTTTGCGGGATGGGCTCCCGAGCAGTACTTC. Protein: CASSLGFAGWAPEQYF.

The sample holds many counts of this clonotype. This CDR3 reads CASSDPSGGETQYF. The CDR3, as DNA: TGTGCCAGCAGTGACCCTAGCGGGGGAGAGACCCAGTACTTC. V usage is TRBV2 and J usage is TRBJ2-5; 10 bases agree with TRBD2. CDR3 length: 14 residues. The V and J ends lost 3 bases and 4 bases, in that order; junction bases with no gene match: 2. The germline V gene has CDR1 SNHLY and CDR2 FYNNEI.

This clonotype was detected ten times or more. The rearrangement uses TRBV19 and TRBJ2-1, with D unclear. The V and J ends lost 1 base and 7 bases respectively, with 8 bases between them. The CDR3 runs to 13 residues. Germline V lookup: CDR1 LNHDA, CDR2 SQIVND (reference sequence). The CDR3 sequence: CASSIVIGNEQFF. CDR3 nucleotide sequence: TGTGCCAGTAGTATAGTAATAGGGAATGAGCAGTTCTTC. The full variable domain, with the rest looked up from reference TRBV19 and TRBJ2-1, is DGGITQSPKYLFRKEGQNVTLSCEQNLNHDAMYWYRQDPGQGLRLIYYSQIVNDFQKGDIAEGYSVSREKKESFPLTVTSAQKNPTAFYLCASSIVIGNEQFFGPGTRLTVL.

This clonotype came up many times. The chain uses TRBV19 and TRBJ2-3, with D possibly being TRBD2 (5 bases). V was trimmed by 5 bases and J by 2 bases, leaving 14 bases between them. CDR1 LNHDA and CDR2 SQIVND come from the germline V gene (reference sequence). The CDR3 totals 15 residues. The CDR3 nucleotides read TGTGCCAGTAGTCTCCAGCGAGGGCTCACAGATACGCAGTATTTT. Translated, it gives CASSLQRGLTDTQYF. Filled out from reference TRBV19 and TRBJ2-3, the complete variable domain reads DGGITQSPKYLFRKEGQNVTLSCEQNLNHDAMYWYRQDPGQGLRLIYYSQIVNDFQKGDIAEGYSVSREKKESFPLTVTSAQKNPTAFYLCASSLQRGLTDTQYFGPGTRLTVL.

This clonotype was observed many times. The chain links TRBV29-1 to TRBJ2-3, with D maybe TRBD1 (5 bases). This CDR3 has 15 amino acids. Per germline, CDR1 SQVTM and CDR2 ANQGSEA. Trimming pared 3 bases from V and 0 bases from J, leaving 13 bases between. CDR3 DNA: TGCAGCGTTGACCCTGTCCAGGGCAGCACAGATACGCAGTATTTT. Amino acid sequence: CSVDPVQGSTDTQYF.

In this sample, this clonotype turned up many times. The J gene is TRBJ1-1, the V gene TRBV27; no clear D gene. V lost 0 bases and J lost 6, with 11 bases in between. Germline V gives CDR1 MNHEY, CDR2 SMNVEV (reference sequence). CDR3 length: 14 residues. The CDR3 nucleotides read TGTGCCAGCAGTTTATCTGGCAGCGGGGCTGAAGCTTTCTTT. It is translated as CASSLSGSGAEAFF.

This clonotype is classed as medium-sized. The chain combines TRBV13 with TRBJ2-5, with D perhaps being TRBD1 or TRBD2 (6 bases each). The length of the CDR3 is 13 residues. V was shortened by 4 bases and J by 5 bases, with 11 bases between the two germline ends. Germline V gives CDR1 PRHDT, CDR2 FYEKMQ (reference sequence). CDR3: CASSYREAETQYF. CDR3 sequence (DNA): TGTGCCAGCAGCTACAGGGAGGCTGAGACCCAGTACTTC.

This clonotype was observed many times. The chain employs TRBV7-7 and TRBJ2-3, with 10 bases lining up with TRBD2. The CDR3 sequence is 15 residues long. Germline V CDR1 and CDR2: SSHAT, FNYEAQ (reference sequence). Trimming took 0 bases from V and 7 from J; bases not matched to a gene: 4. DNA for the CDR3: TGTGCCAGCAGCTTAGCCCTAGCGGGGGAGAATACGCAGTATTTT. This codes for CASSLALAGENTQYF.